This TCR beta chain emerged from a study of blood T cell repertoires in COVID-19. About the research overall: Collection of acute and convalescent COVID-19 samples took place in the United States, Italy and Spain. PBMCs, B-cell-depleted T cells, or T cells were the source of the cDNA or gDNA that made up the material.

The method was immunoSEQ multiplex PCR; TCRdb's version includes in-frame clones alone and lacks a portion of them. Of 150,000 to 200,000 clones detected, approximately 73% appear once; the ten largest clones hold about a sixth. This clone was observed once. Cohorts were based on clinical histories the participants reported. The material sequenced was PBMCs or T cells enriched from blood (not recorded which). The TCR originated in a woman in her fifties or sixties with acute COVID-19.

This chain's CDR3 is CASSSGGAPAGSQPQHF. The CDR3 coding sequence is TGTGCCAGCAGTTCCGGGGGGGCCCCCGCGGGGAGTCAGCCCCAGCATTTT. The chain carries TRBV6-2 or TRBV6-3 and TRBJ1-5; perhaps TRBD1 as D (6 bases). The germline V and J ends were trimmed by 4 bases and 6 bases, with 22 bases remaining between them. Germline V gene data show CDR1 as MNHEY and CDR2 as SVGEGT. The CDR3 runs to 17 residues.